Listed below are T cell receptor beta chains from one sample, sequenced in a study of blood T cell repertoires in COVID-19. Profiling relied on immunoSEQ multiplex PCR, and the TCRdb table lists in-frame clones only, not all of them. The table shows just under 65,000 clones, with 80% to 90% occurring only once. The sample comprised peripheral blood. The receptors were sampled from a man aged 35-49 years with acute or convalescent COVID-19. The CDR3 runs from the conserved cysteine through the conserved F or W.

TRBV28 CASGSWRGGDYGYTF
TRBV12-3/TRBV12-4 CASSRANTEAFF
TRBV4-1 CASSQDRGLAGIYEQYF
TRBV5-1 CASSLSGTDNSPLHF
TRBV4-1 CASSQPRDRGNIQYF
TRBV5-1 CASSSQGPGNTIYF
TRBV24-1 CATSDLQIWRAPGYTF
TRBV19 CASRQGSNEKLFF
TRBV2 CADGRDSVNSPLHF
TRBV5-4 CASSSGQYTDTQYF
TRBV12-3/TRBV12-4 CASSPQTSKQYF
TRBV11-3 CASSFSFGASVPWETQYF
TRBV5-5 CASSLRGLASYNEQFF
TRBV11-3 CASSLGRTGTETQYF
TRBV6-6 CASTRGGPVGTGLYGYTF
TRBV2 CASSTGGIPDTQYF
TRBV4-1 CASSKGSTGHLQETQYF
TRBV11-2 CATSLGLAYEQYF
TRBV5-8 CASSRADRGNSPLHF
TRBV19 CASSLDSGNQPQHF
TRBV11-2 CASSHNRGGGNTIYF
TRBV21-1 CASSKDGQGARSNQPQHF
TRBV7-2 CASSATRQETQYF
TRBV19 CASSINSGGQGGNYGYTF
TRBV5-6 CASSSIRARNEKLFF
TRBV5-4 CASSWTGTSGGYTF
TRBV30 CAWGTGQKASNQPQHF
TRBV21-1 CASSKEPGGNEQFF
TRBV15 CATSRKKSGTSNTEAFF
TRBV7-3 CASSPDGTRRETQYF
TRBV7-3 CASSLEGGTGELFF
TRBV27 CASQLTSGGASGANVLTF
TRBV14 CASSPRGPQGGQETQYF
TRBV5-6 CASSLAPVSGNTIYF
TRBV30 CAWRPGQGVTEAFF
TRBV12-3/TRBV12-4 CASSQGAGELFF
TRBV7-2 CASSLTGWRLGYTF
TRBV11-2 CASSLVLRGAYNEQFF
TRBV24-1 CATSDSPADRPNYGYTF
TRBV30 CAWSVSGQGKGTIYF
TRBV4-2 CASSQDPNGGGTDTQYF
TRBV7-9 CASSSGTDFRYGYTF
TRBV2 CASRRTENTGELFF
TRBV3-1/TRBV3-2 CASSQGVNTEAFF
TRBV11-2 CASSSGGYYGYTF
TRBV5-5 CASSLSGGSNQPQHF
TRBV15 CATRMVGSINYGYTF
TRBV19 CASSKDSSSGNTIYF
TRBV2 CASSWWGDSPLHF
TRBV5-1 CASSWGLAGATDTQYF
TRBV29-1 CSVGPGQGRGYTF
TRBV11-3 CASSRLGTSGGSSYEQYF
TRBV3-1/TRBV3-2 CASRPSRSSNNEQFF